The next 25 T cell receptor beta chains were all read from a single sample in a study of HIV-infected patients and healthy controls. About 540 ng RNA was reverse transcribed with alpha and beta constant-region primers. Using multiplexing indices, alpha and beta chain libraries were generated apart by chain-specific third strand synthesis. MiXCR, run by TCRdb on the 5' RACE reads, gives a single entry per CDR3 protein. The repertoire consists of about 18,000 distinct CDR3 sequences, with 7.5% to 10% occurring once and the leading ten covering 21%. Roughly three months, about 14 weeks, into antiretroviral therapy, follow-up blood was collected. All unsorted peripheral T cells were captured because whole blood was used without fractionation. The sequencing used blood, collected during antiretroviral therapy. The receptor set was obtained from an adult with HIV infection.

At least ten counts were recorded for this clonotype. The V gene is TRBV30, the J gene TRBJ1-1, with D uncertain. From germline, CDR1 is GTSNPN and CDR2 SVGIG (reference sequence). The length of the CDR3 is 14 residues. With 3 bases removed from V and 0 bases from J, the gap between germline ends came to 11 bases. CDR3 in DNA: TGTGCCTGGAGCCCCGGGGTAATGAACACTGAAGCTTTCTTT. It encodes CAWSPGVMNTEAFF.

This clonotype appeared many times. In DNA form, the CDR3 reads TGTGCCACCGACGACCAGCCCAATCAGCCCCAGCATTTT. Amino acids: CATDDQPNQPQHF. V and J are TRBV10-3 and TRBJ1-5; no clear D. The V gene's germline CDR1 is ENHRY and CDR2 SYGVKD. V gave up 10 bases and J gave up 3 bases, with 13 bases separating them. The CDR3 runs to 13 residues.

The V and J genes are TRBV3-1 and TRBJ2-1; no clear D gene. CDR3 size: 17 residues. The V gene's germline CDR1 is LGHDT and CDR2 YNNKEL (reference sequence). Trimming pared 4 bases from V and 1 base from J, leaving 17 bases between. CDR3 in amino acids: CASSPGPKVVSYNEQFF. In DNA form, the CDR3 reads TGTGCCAGCAGCCCTGGACCGAAGGTGGTATCCTACAATGAGCAGTTCTTC.

Many counts were recorded for this clonotype. The chain carries TRBV7-3 and TRBJ2-6, with 9 bases identical to TRBD1. The CDR3 sequence is 19 residues long. The germline V gene encodes CDR1 SGHTA and CDR2 FQGTGA. The V gene end was trimmed by 2 bases and the J gene end by 0 bases; junction bases not matched to a gene: 8. The CDR3, as DNA: TGTGCCAGCAGCTTAGCTCCGGGACAGGGATACTCTGGGGCCAACGTCCTGACTTTC. This gives the protein CASSLAPGQGYSGANVLTF. The variable domain in full, completed from reference TRBV7-3 and TRBJ2-6, reads GAGVSQTPSNKVTEKGKYVELRCDPISGHTALYWYRQSLGQGPEFLIYFQGTGAADDSGLPNDRFFAVRPEGSVSTLKIQRTERGDSAVYLCASSLAPGQGYSGANVLTFGAGSRLTVL.

This clonotype was counted ten times or more. The chain joins TRBV20-1 to TRBJ2-2; D is undetermined. The CDR3 runs to 13 residues. The germline V and J ends were trimmed by 2 bases and 2 bases, with 6 bases remaining between them. CDR1 is DFQATT and CDR2 is SNEGSKA in the germline V gene (reference sequence). CDR3 region: CSARQSNTGELFF. CDR3 in DNA: TGCAGTGCTAGACAGTCAAACACCGGGGAGCTGTTTTTT.

Of note for this clonotype: A much larger clone differs by one base, so this may be a read error. No conserved phenylalanine or tryptophan is present at the end of the CDR3, so a read error is the likely explanation. This sequence joins TRBV7-2 and TRBJ2-5; D not certain. The CDR3 is made up of 14 amino acids. Per germline, CDR1 SGHTA and CDR2 FQGNSA. V gave up 2 bases and J gave up 1 base, with 8 bases separating them. The CDR3 coding sequence is TGTGCCAGCAGCTTATCTCGCACCCAAGAGACCCAGTACCTC. This gives the protein CASSLSRTQETQYL.

Ten or more counts support this clonotype. The rearrangement links TRBV29-1 to TRBJ1-2; D possibly corresponds to TRBD1 (6 bases). The CDR3 covers 11 residues. Trimming stripped 6 bases from V and 5 bases from J, with 10 bases between. The V gene's germline CDR1 is SQVTM and CDR2 ANQGSEA. CDR3: CSVRTVYGYTF. CDR3 bases: TGCAGCGTGCGGACAGTTTATGGCTACACCTTC.

This clonotype was detected ten times or more. This chain joins TRBV15 and TRBJ2-3; D ambiguous. This CDR3 has 12 residues. Germline-derived CDR1 and CDR2 are LNHNV and YYDKDF (reference sequence). Trimming took off 8 bases at V and 3 bases at J, with 9 bases between the two ends. The CDR3: CATGRITDTQYF. Here the CDR3 DNA reads TGTGCCACCGGTAGGATAACAGATACGCAGTATTTT.

This clonotype was detected ten times or more. The chain couples TRBV29-1 to TRBJ2-7; D ambiguous. V lost 4 bases, J lost 2 bases, and 9 bases lay in between. From germline, CDR1 is SQVTM and CDR2 ANQGSEA. The CDR3 has 12 residues. CDR3 sequence (DNA): TGCAGCGTTGCACAGAAACCCTACGAGCAGTACTTC. Its protein product is CSVAQKPYEQYF.

This clonotype appeared many times. The rearrangement links TRBV24-1 to TRBJ2-7, with 7 nucleotides matching TRBD1. The V gene end was trimmed by 8 bases and the J gene end by 3 bases; junction bases not matched to a gene: 12. Germline values: CDR1 KGHDR, CDR2 SFDVKD. This CDR3 has 15 residues. The CDR3 DNA is TGTGCCACCATCAGATTTACCGACAGGGTCTACGAGCAGTACTTC. It codes for CATIRFTDRVYEQYF.

The table lists this clonotype with many counts. This CDR3 is CASRQGISGNTIYF. In nucleotides, the CDR3 is TGTGCCAGCAGGCAGGGGATATCTGGAAACACCATATATTTT. The chain joins TRBV28 to TRBJ1-3, with D possibly matching TRBD1 (6 bases). V lost 6 bases and J 1 base, leaving 10 bases between the germline ends. The CDR3 is made up of 14 amino acids. The germline gives CDR1 MDHEN, CDR2 SYDVKM.

This clonotype was seen ten or more times. The CDR3 reads CASSADRGYGYTF. CDR3 nucleotide sequence: TGTGCCAGCAGTGCGGACAGGGGTTATGGCTACACCTTC. The chain combines TRBV28 with TRBJ1-2; 9 bases are shared with TRBD1. CDR1 is MDHEN and CDR2 is SYDVKM in the germline V gene. V was pared by 5 bases and J by 5 bases, with 3 bases of the junction left unmatched. This CDR3 is 13 amino acids long.

This clonotype was seen a handful of times. The chain joins TRBV5-1 to TRBJ2-7, with D unclear. V lost 0 bases, J lost 4 bases, and 8 bases lay in between. Germline CDR1 and CDR2: SGHRS and YFSETQ. The CDR3 totals 13 residues. The CDR3 loop reads CASSLGTDYEQYF. CDR3 in DNA: TGCGCCAGCAGCTTGGGTACTGATTACGAGCAGTACTTC.

The table lists this clonotype with many counts. V usage is TRBV6-5 and J usage is TRBJ1-1; weak D call: TRBD1 (5 bases). Germline V CDR1 and CDR2: MNHEY, SVGAGI. The CDR3 covers 14 residues. Between the trimmed V and J ends, which lost 7 bases and 5 bases, there was a span of 17 bases. This CDR3 is CASTEDSTQTEAFF. In DNA form, the CDR3 reads TGTGCCAGCACCGAAGACAGTACTCAGACTGAAGCTTTCTTT.

The chain couples TRBV3-1 to TRBJ2-3, with TRBD2 matching over 11 bases. Germline CDR1 reads LGHDT; CDR2 reads YNNKEL (reference sequence). The CDR3 length is 18 residues. J was trimmed by 2 bases and V by 0 bases; bases with no gene match: 7. The CDR3 here is CASSQDRIAGGYTDTQYF. The DNA for the CDR3 is TGTGCCAGCAGCCAAGATAGGATAGCGGGGGGGTACACAGATACGCAGTATTTT.

At least ten counts were recorded for this clonotype. The rearrangement joins TRBV4-1 to TRBJ1-5; D uncertain. Trimming removed 1 base at V and 4 bases at J, with 8 bases between. Looked up from germline, CDR1 is MGHRA and CDR2 is YSYEKL. The CDR3 length is 14 residues. The DNA for the CDR3 is TGCGCCAGCAGCCAAGTTACCGGGAATCAGCCCCAGCATTTT. It yields the protein CASSQVTGNQPQHF.

This clonotype was detected ten times or more. The chain combines TRBV2 with TRBJ2-7; D possibly uses TRBD1 or TRBD2 (5 bases each). V was clipped by 6 bases and J by 3 bases, with 9 bases between them. The CDR3 is 12 residues long. The V gene's germline CDR1 is SNHLY and CDR2 FYNNEI. The CDR3 reads CASRGRGYEQYF. CDR3 DNA: TGTGCCAGCAGGGGACGGGGCTACGAGCAGTACTTC.

This clonotype appeared many times. CDR3 sequence (DNA): TGTGCCAGCAGTTATTATTGGGACAGCTCTGGAAACACCATATATTTT. It is translated as CASSYYWDSSGNTIYF. The chain employs TRBV6-6 and TRBJ1-3; 7 bases are a match to TRBD1. The CDR3 is 16 amino acids. With 3 bases clipped from V and 0 bases from J, the junction kept 5 bases outside the gene matches. Germline V CDR1 and CDR2: MNHNY, SVGAGI (reference sequence).

Many counts were recorded for this clonotype. This rearrangement joins TRBV28 to TRBJ2-2; the D gene could be TRBD1 or TRBD2 (5 bases each). CDR3 size: 18 residues. Trimming stripped 3 bases from V and 4 bases from J, with 21 bases between. Per the germline V gene, CDR1 is MDHEN and CDR2 is SYDVKM. In nucleotides, the CDR3 is TGTGCCAGCAGTTTGATCCGAGGGGAGCGCGCTTCCACCGGGGAGCTGTTTTTT. Amino acid sequence: CASSLIRGERASTGELFF.

This clonotype appeared many times. The chain links TRBV5-6 to TRBJ2-3; 7 bases fit TRBD2. The CDR3 runs to 15 residues. V dropped 2 bases and J dropped 4; count of bases not matched to a gene: 7. CDR1 and CDR2 from the germline V gene are SGHDT and YYEEEE. The CDR3 loop reads CASSFGVGGPDTQYF. CDR3 bases: TGTGCCAGCAGCTTCGGGGTGGGAGGGCCAGATACGCAGTATTTT.

This clonotype was seen at least ten times. The chain has TRBV11-2 and TRBJ1-2; D not certain. Looked up from germline, CDR1 is SGHAT and CDR2 is FQNNGV. Deletions cut 5 bases from V and 5 bases from J, with 9 bases between. The CDR3 has 12 amino acids. CDR3 residues: CASSPLAYGYTF. The CDR3 DNA sequence: TGTGCCAGCAGCCCGCTCGCTTATGGCTACACCTTC.

This clonotype has a count of ten or more. The chain couples TRBV7-2 to TRBJ2-2, with 7 bases identical to TRBD1. V gave up 6 bases and J gave up 2 bases; unmatched junction bases: 3. This CDR3 spans 14 amino acids. Germline CDR1 is SGHTA and CDR2 is FQGNSA. The CDR3 loop reads CASSRDSNTGELFF. In nucleotides, the CDR3 is TGTGCCAGCAGTCGGGACAGTAACACCGGGGAGCTGTTTTTT.

Relative to its sample, this clonotype is medium-sized (0.01 to 0.1%). The J gene is TRBJ2-7, the V gene TRBV20-1, with 9 bases matching TRBD2. Trimming cost V 3 bases and J 6 bases; bases outside gene matches: 6. CDR1 is DFQATT and CDR2 is SNEGSKA in the germline V gene (reference sequence). This CDR3 spans 13 amino acids. The chain's CDR3 is CSARPSGGREQYF. CDR3 bases: TGCAGTGCTAGGCCCAGCGGGGGGCGCGAGCAGTACTTC.

This clonotype occurred many times. The chain employs TRBV5-4 and TRBJ2-3; 8 bases agree with TRBD2. V dropped 0 bases and J dropped 6; count of bases not matched to a gene: 3. CDR3 length: 14 amino acids. The V gene's germline CDR1 is SGHNT and CDR2 YYREEE (reference sequence). The CDR3 DNA reads TGTGCCAGCAGCTTGGCGGGGGGGTACGATACGCAGTATTTT. It yields the protein CASSLAGGYDTQYF.

Ten or more counts support this clonotype. The chain links TRBV28 to TRBJ2-3; 10 bases match TRBD2. The CDR3 extends over 17 amino acids. Trimming removed 4 bases from V and 3 bases from J; junction bases left unmatched: 10. The germline gives CDR1 MDHEN, CDR2 SYDVKM. The CDR3 DNA reads TGTGCCAGCAGTTCCTGGTCCGGACTAGCGGCGACAGATACGCAGTATTTT. Protein: CASSSWSGLAATDTQYF.